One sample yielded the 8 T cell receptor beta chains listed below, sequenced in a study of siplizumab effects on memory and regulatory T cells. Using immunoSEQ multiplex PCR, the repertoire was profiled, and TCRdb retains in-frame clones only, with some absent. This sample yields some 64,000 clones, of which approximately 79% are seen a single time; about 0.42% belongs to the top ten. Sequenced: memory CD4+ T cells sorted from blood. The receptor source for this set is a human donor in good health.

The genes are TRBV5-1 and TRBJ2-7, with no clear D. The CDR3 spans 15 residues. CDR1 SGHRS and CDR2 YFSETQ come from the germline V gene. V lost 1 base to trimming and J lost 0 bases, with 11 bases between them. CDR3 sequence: CASSLLYSTSYEQYF. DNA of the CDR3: TGCGCCAGCAGCTTGTTGTACAGTACCTCCTACGAGCAGTACTTC.

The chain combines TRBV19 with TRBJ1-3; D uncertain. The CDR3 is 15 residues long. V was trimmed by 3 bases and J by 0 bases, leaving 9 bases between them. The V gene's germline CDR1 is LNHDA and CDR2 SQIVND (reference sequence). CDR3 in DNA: TGTGCCAGTAGTATTCAGGCGATCTCTGGAAACACCATATATTTT. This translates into CASSIQAISGNTIYF.

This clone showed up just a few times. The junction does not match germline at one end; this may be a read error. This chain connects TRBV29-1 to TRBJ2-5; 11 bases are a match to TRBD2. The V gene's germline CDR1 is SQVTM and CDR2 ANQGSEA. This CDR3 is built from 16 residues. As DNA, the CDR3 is TGCAGCGTTGAAAGAGTGGTAGCGGGGGGGCAAGGGACCCAGTACTTC. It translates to CSVERVVAGGQGTQYF.

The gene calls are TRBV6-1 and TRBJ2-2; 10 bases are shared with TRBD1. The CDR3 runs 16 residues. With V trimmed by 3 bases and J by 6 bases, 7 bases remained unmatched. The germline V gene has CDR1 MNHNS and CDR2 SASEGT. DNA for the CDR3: TGTGCCAGCAGTGAGACCGGGACAGGGGTCGCCGGGGAGCTGTTTTTT. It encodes CASSETGTGVAGELFF.

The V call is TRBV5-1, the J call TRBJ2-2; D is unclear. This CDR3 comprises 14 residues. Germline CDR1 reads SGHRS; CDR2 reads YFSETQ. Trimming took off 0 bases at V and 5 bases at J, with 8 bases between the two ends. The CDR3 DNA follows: TGCGCCAGCAGCTTGGGCACTGGTACCGGGGAGCTGTTTTTT. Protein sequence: CASSLGTGTGELFF.

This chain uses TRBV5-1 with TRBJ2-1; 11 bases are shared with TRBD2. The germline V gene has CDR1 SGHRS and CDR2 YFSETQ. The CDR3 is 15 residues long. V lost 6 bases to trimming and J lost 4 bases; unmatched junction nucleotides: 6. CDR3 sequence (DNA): TGCGCCAGCACTACCGGGACTAGCGGATACAATGAGCAGTTCTTC. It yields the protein CASTTGTSGYNEQFF.

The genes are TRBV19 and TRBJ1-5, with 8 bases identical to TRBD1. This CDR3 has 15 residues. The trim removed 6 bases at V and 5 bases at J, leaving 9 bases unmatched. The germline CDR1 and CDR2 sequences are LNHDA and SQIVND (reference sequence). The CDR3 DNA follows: TGTGCCAGTAGAAGGGAGAGGACAGGGCATCAGCCCCAGCATTTT. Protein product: CASRRERTGHQPQHF.

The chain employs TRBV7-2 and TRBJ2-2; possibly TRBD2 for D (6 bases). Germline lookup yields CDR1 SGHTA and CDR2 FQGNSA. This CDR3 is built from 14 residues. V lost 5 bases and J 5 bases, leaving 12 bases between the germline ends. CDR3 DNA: TGTGCCAGCAGCATGGAGGGAACGACCGGGGAGCTGTTTTTT. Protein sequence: CASSMEGTTGELFF.